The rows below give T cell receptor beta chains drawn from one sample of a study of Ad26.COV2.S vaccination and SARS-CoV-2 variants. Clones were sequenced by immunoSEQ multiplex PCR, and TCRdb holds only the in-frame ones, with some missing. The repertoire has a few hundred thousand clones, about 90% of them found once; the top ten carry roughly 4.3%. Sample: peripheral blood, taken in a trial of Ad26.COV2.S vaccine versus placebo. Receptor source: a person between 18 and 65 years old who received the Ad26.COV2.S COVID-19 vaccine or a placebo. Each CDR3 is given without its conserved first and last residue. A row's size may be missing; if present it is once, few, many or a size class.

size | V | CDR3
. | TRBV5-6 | ASSPRTSGSPRGQF
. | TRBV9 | ASSDDPGRGPRAGELF
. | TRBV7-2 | ASSRDRERLF
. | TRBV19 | ASSIVVGAGVGNEQF
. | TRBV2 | ASRDRGLSEAF
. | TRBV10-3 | AINQGWQETQY
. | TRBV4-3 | TSSSGLARYNEQF
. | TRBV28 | ASSPVLGLAGTWEQY
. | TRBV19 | ASSIWTGPSTNEQF
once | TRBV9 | ASSVSAGDPNTGELF
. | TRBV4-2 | ASSQVILIGANEQF
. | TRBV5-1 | ASSLVGGSNQPQH
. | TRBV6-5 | ASSYSKGEAF
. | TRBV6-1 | ASSEYYRYGYT
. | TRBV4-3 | ASSQDLGLAYEQY
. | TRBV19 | ASSLRLAGGADTQY
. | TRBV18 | ASSPRQGSTDTQY
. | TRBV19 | ASSIEGQGVKTQY
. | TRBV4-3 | ASSQGAVPNTGELF
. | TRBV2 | ASKAQRFLSSYEQY
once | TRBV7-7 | ASSRGTGEGGNEQY
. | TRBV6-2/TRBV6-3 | ASSYLGHNTGELF
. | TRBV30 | AWELGGPRADTQY
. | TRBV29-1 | SVERASGSSGELF
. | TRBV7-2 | ASSPGQYTDTQY
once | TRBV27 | ASSLLSGGNQPQH
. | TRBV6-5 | ASIRQYRNEQF
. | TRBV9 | ASSVGQGLYNEQF
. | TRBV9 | ASSVVDRRTGELF
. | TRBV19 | ASSAYSGGNTGELF
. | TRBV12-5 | ASGLDLAGLNEQF
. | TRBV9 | ASSPNANTGELF
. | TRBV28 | ASSFWTSGRAGETQY
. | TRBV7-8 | AAGAEPDTQY
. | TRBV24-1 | ATSDPPGQGRGNTIY
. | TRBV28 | ASRSRGTGVDYGYT
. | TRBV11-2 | ASSHRLANEETQY
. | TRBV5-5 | ASSFNSRNEQF
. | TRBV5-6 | ASSLENRGSGDEQF
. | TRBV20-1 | SASAGTKQF
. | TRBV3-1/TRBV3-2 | ASIADRGRTGELF
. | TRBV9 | ASSVDGGEHSPLH
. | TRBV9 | ASSGGHPNEKLF
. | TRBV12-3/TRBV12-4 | ASSPGRGETQY
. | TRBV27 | ASSLSPEHKMNTEAF
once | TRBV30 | AWSRQLQETQY
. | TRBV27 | ASSLDRLYEQY
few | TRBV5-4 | ASSSRDFEAF
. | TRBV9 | ASSVAGVGQWGVGSGYT
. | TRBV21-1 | AKPRNEQF
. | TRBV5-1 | ASSLGVETGQETQY
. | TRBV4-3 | ASSQGDTQY